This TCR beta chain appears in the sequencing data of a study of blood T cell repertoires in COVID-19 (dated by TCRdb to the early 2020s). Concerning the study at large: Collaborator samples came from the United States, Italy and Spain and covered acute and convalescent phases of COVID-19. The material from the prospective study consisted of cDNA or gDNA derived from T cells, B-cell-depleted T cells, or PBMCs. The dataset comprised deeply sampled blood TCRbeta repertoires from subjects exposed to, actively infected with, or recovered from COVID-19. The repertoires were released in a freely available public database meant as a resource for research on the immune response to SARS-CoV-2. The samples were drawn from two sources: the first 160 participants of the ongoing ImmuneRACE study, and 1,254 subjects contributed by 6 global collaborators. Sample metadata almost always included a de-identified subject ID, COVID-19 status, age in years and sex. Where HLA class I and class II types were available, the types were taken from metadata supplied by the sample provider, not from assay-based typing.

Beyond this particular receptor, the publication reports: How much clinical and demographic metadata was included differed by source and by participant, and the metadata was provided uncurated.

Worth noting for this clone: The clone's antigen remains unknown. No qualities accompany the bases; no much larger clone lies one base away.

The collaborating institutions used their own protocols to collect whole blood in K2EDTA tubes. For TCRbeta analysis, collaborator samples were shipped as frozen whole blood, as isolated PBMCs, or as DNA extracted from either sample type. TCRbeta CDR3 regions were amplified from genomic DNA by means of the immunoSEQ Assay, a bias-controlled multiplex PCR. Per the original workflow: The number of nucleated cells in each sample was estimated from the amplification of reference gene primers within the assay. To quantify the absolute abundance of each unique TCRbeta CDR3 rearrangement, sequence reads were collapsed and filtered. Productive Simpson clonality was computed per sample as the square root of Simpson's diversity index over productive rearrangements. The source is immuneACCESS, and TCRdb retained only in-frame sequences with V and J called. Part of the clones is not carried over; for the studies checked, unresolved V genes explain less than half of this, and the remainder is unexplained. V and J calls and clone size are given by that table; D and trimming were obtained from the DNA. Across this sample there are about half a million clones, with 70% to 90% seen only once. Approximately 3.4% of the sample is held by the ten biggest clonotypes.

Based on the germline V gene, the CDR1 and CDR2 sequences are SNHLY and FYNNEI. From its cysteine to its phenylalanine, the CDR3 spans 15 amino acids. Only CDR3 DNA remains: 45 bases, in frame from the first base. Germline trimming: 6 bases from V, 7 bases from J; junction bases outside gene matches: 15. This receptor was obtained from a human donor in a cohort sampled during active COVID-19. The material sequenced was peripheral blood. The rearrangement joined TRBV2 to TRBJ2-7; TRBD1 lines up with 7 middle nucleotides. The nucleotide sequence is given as TGTGCCAGCAGGACTGACAGGGCTGGGCTGCGAGAGCAGTACTTC. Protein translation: CASRTDRAGLREQYF.